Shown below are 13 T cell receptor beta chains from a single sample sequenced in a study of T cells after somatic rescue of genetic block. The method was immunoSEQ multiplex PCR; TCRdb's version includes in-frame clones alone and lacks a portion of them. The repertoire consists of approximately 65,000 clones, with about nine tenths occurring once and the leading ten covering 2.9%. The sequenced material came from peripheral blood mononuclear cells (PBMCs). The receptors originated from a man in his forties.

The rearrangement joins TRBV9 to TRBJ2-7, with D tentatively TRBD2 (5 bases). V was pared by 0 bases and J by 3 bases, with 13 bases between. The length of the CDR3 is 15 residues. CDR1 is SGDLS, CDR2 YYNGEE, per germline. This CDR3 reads CASSVAPTRGYEQYF. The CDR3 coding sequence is TGTGCCAGCAGCGTAGCCCCGACCCGGGGCTACGAGCAGTACTTC.

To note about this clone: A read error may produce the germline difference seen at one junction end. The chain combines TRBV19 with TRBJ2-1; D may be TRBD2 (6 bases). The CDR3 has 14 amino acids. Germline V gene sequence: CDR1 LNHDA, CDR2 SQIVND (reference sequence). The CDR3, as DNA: TGTGCCAGTAGTACGAATCCCGGGACTGGAAGCCAGGTCTTC. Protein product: CASSTNPGTGSQVF.

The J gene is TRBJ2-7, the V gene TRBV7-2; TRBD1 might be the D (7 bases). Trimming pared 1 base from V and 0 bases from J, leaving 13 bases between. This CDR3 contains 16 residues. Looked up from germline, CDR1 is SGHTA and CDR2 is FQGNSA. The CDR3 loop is CASSLGSGGNSYEQYF. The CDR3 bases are TGTGCCAGCAGCTTAGGTTCAGGGGGGAACTCCTACGAGCAGTACTTC.

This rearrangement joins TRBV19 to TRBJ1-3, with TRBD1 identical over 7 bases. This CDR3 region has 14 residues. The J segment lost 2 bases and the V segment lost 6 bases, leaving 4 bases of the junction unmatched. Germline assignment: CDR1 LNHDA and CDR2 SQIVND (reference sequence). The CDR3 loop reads CASSAGGTGNTIYF. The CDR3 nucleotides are TGTGCCAGTAGCGCAGGGGGAACTGGAAACACCATATATTTT.

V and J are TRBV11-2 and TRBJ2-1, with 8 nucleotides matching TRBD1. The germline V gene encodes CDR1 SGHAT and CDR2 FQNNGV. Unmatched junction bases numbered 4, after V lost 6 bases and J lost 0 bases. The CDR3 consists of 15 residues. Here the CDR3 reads CASRRQGNSYNEQFF. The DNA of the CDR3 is TGTGCCAGCAGGCGACAGGGGAACTCCTACAATGAGCAGTTCTTC. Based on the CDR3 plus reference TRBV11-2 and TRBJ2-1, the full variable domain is EAGVAQSPRYKIIEKRQSVAFWCNPISGHATLYWYQQILGQGPKLLIQFQNNGVVDDSQLPKDRFSAERLKGVDSTLKIQPAKLEDSAVYLCASRRQGNSYNEQFFGPGTRLTVL.

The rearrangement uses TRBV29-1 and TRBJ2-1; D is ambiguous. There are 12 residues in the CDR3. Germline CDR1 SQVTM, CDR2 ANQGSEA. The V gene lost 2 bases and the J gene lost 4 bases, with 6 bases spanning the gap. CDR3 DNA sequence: TGCAGCGTTGAAAGGGTGTACAATGAGCAGTTCTTC. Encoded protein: CSVERVYNEQFF.

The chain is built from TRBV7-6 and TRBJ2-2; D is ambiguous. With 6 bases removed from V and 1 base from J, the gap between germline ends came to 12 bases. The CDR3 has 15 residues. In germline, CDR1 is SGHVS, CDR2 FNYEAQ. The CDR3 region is CASSKQSMNTGELFF. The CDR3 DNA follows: TGTGCCAGCAGTAAACAGTCGATGAACACCGGGGAGCTGTTTTTT. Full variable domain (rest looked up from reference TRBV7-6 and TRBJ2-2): GAGVSQSPRYKVTKRGQDVALRCDPISGHVSLYWYRQALGQGPEFLTYFNYEAQQDKSGLPNDRFSAERPEGSISTLTIQRTEQRDSAMYRCASSKQSMNTGELFFGEGSRLTVL.

The CDR3 sequence: CASSPDMEVYGYTF. CDR3 sequence (DNA): TGCGCCAGCAGCCCGGACATGGAAGTCTATGGCTACACCTTC. The V and J genes are TRBV4-1 and TRBJ1-2; tentatively, D is TRBD1 (5 bases). Trimming pared 4 bases from V and 4 bases from J, leaving 13 bases between. This CDR3 is 14 amino acids long. The germline CDR1 and CDR2 sequences are MGHRA and YSYEKL.

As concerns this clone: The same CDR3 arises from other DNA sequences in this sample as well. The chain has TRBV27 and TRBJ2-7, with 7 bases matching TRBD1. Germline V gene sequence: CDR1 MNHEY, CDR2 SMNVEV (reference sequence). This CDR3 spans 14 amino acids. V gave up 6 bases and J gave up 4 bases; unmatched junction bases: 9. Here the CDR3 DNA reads TGTGCCAGCAGGGCCGCAGGGGGTCTTTACGAGCAGTACTTC. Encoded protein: CASRAAGGLYEQYF.

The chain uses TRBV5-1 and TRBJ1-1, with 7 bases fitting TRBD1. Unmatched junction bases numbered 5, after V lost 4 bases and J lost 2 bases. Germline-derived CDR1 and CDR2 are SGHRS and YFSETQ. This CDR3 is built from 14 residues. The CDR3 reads CASSRGQRNTEAFF. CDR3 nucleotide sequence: TGCGCCAGCAGCCGGGGACAGAGAAACACTGAAGCTTTCTTT.

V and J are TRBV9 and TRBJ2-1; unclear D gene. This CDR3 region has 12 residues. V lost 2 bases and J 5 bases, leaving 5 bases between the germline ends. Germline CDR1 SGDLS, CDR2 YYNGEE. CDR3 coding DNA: TGTGCCAGCAGCGTCTACGACAATGAGCAGTTCTTC. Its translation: CASSVYDNEQFF.

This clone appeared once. The CDR3 nucleotides read TGTGCCAGCAGTTTAAAGGAAAATCAGCCCCAGCATTTT. It encodes CASSLKENQPQHF. J is TRBJ1-5 and V is TRBV27; no firm D call. Trimming took off 2 bases at V and 4 bases at J, with 6 bases between the two ends. CDR1 and CDR2 (germline): MNHEY, SMNVEV (reference sequence). The CDR3 length is 13 residues.

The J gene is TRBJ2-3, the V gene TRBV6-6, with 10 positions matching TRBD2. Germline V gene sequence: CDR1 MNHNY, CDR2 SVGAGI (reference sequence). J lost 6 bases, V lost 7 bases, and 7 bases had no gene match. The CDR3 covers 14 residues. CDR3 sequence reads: CASTASGSVDTQYF. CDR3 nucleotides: TGTGCCAGCACTGCTAGCGGGAGCGTTGATACGCAGTATTTT.